This passage covers 18 T cell receptor beta chains from one sample sequenced in a study of identical twins' blood T cells. TCRdb itself ran the 5' RACE reads through MiXCR, one entry per CDR3 protein. Of 350,000 to 400,000 distinct CDR3 sequences in the sample, more than 25% were seen once. Input material: PBMCs. Receptor source: a woman aged 18 to 55 in good health.

The chain recombines TRBV11-2 with TRBJ2-7; D gene uncertain. This CDR3 contains 13 residues. Germline CDR1 SGHAT, CDR2 FQNNGV. V shed 5 bases and J shed 3 bases, with 11 bases lying between them. The CDR3 region is CASSPAASYEQYF. The DNA of the CDR3 is TGTGCCAGCAGCCCGGCGGCCAGCTACGAGCAGTACTTC.

This clonotype has a handful of counts. The chain has TRBV19 and TRBJ2-1; D is tentatively TRBD1 or TRBD2 (5 bases each). CDR1 is LNHDA and CDR2 is SQIVND in the germline V gene (reference sequence). This CDR3 region has 14 residues. Trimming cost V 4 bases and J 8 bases, with 15 bases left between them. The CDR3 is CASSNRGKIDEQFF. CDR3 DNA: TGTGCCAGTAGTAACCGGGGCAAAATTGATGAGCAGTTCTTC.

This clonotype was seen ten or more times. The V gene is TRBV2, the J gene TRBJ1-5, with a weak D call TRBD1 (6 bases). Germline CDR1 reads SNHLY; CDR2 reads FYNNEI. The germline V and J ends were trimmed by 8 bases and 5 bases, with 13 bases remaining between them. The CDR3 runs to 13 residues. CDR3 loop: CASGRGQDQPQHF. CDR3 bases: TGTGCCAGCGGTCGGGGGCAAGATCAGCCCCAGCATTTT.

This clonotype was counted a few times. The J gene is TRBJ2-7, the V gene TRBV20-1, with D tentatively TRBD1 or TRBD2 (6 bases each). Trimming removed 0 bases at V and 5 bases at J, with 17 bases between. This CDR3 region has 15 residues. CDR1 and CDR2 (germline): DFQATT, SNEGSKA (reference sequence). CDR3 sequence reads: CSAREKGGGEDEQYF. In DNA form, the CDR3 reads TGCAGTGCTAGAGAGAAGGGGGGAGGTGAAGACGAGCAGTACTTC.

The chain employs TRBV29-1 and TRBJ2-7; no definite D call. The CDR3 loop spans 13 amino acids. Germline loops: CDR1 SQVTM, CDR2 ANQGSEA. DNA of the CDR3: TGCAGTAGTAGGATCAATGGAGCCTACGAGCAGTACTTC. This translates into CSSRINGAYEQYF.

Ten or more counts support this clonotype. The chain carries TRBV20-1 and TRBJ2-7; 9 bases align to TRBD1. V dropped 7 bases and J dropped 2; count of bases not matched to a gene: 6. The CDR3 loop spans 13 amino acids. CDR1 DFQATT and CDR2 SNEGSKA come from the germline V gene (reference sequence). CDR3: CSGTDRGAYEQYF. The CDR3 region has the DNA TGCAGTGGCACAGACAGGGGGGCCTACGAGCAGTACTTC.

This clonotype is a singleton in its sample. The gene calls are TRBV4-2 and TRBJ2-5; D gene uncertain. The germline V and J ends were trimmed by 1 base and 2 bases, with 8 bases remaining between them. The CDR3 is 14 amino acids. Germline V gives CDR1 LGHNA, CDR2 YNFKEQ. CDR3: CASSQAGQQETQYF. CDR3 DNA: TGTGCCAGCAGCCAAGCTGGCCAGCAAGAGACCCAGTACTTC.

The genes are TRBV29-1 and TRBJ2-2; TRBD1 matches 8 bases. The V gene's germline CDR1 is SQVTM and CDR2 ANQGSEA. The J segment lost 6 bases and the V segment lost 4 bases, leaving 4 bases of the junction unmatched. The CDR3 is made up of 13 amino acids. In nucleotides, the CDR3 is TGCAGCGTTGTCGGGGGACAGGCCGGGGAGCTGTTTTTT. This translates into CSVVGGQAGELFF.

V gene TRBV3-1 combines with J gene TRBJ1-2, with TRBD1 identical over 7 bases. The trim removed 4 bases at V and 4 bases at J, leaving 9 bases unmatched. The CDR3 is 15 amino acids. CDR1 LGHDT and CDR2 YNNKEL come from the germline V gene (reference sequence). The CDR3 is CASSPRDSAVYGYTF. Here the CDR3 DNA reads TGTGCCAGCAGCCCACGGGACAGCGCAGTCTATGGCTACACCTTC.

The chain has TRBV29-1 and TRBJ1-2; tentatively, D is TRBD1 (6 bases). CDR3 length: 14 amino acids. The germline V gene encodes CDR1 SQVTM and CDR2 ANQGSEA. Trimming took 2 bases from V and 5 from J, leaving 15 bases between them. CDR3 coding DNA: TGCAGCGTTGAATCGGAGGGGGGGACTTATGGCTACACCTTC. Protein: CSVESEGGTYGYTF. The whole variable domain, filled in from reference TRBV29-1 and TRBJ1-2, reads SAVISQKPSRDICQRGTSLTIQCQVDSQVTMMFWYRQQPGQSLTLIATANQGSEATYESGFVIDKFPISRPNLTFSTLTVSNMSPEDSSIYLCSVESEGGTYGYTFGSGTRLTVV.

CDR3 coding DNA: TGCAGTGCCCAGATGAACACTGAAGCTTTCTTT. The encoded protein is CSAQMNTEAFF. The J gene is TRBJ1-1, the V gene TRBV20-1; D is undetermined. The germline CDR1 and CDR2 sequences are DFQATT and SNEGSKA (reference sequence). V lost 6 bases, J lost 0 bases, and 5 bases lay in between. The CDR3 is made up of 11 amino acids.

This clonotype was observed a few times. The V and J genes are TRBV9 and TRBJ2-2; unclear D gene. The CDR3 covers 12 residues. Trimming left V 3 bases short and J 6 bases short, with 6 bases between. Germline V gene data show CDR1 as SGDLS and CDR2 as YYNGEE. The CDR3: CASSAVSGELFF. For the CDR3, the DNA is TGTGCCAGCAGCGCCGTATCCGGGGAGCTGTTTTTT. Full variable domain (rest looked up from reference TRBV9 and TRBJ2-2): DSGVTQTPKHLITATGQRVTLRCSPRSGDLSVYWYQQSLDQGLQFLIQYYNGEERAKGNILERFSAQQFPDLHSELNLSSLELGDSALYFCASSAVSGELFFGEGSRLTVL.

This clonotype came up a few times. The rearrangement joins TRBV20-1 to TRBJ1-1; D not resolved. The CDR3 has 10 residues. Trimming took off 3 bases at V and 8 bases at J, with 7 bases between the two ends. CDR1 DFQATT and CDR2 SNEGSKA come from the germline V gene (reference sequence). DNA of the CDR3: TGCAGTGCTAGGACGGGAGAAGCTTTCTTT. This gives the protein CSARTGEAFF.

This clonotype was detected ten times or more. The genes are TRBV20-1 and TRBJ2-7, with D perhaps given as TRBD1 or TRBD2 (6 bases each). V gave up 5 bases and J gave up 6 bases, with 20 bases separating them. The CDR3 totals 14 residues. Germline V lookup: CDR1 DFQATT, CDR2 SNEGSKA (reference sequence). This CDR3 is CSAGRTDRFSEQYF. The CDR3 nucleotides are TGCAGTGCTGGGAGGACAGATAGGTTTTCCGAGCAGTACTTC.

The chain is built from TRBV20-1 and TRBJ1-1; D gene unclear. The CDR3 consists of 14 residues. Germline V gene sequence: CDR1 DFQATT, CDR2 SNEGSKA (reference sequence). DNA for the CDR3: TGCAGCGCTGCTAGAGCTTCGACTGGGACTGAAGCTTTCTTT. As protein: CSAARASTGTEAFF.

The sample holds many counts of this clonotype. The J gene is TRBJ1-1, the V gene TRBV20-1; D not resolved. V shed 5 bases and J shed 6 bases, with 10 bases lying between them. Germline CDR1 reads DFQATT; CDR2 reads SNEGSKA (reference sequence). The CDR3 consists of 11 residues. The DNA for the CDR3 is TGCAGTGCTGGGAAGGTTGCTGAAGCTTTCTTT. Encoded protein: CSAGKVAEAFF.

This clonotype occurred a few times. This CDR3 is CASSYGDTNYGYTF. CDR3 nucleotides: TGTGCCAGCAGCTACGGGGATACTAACTATGGCTACACCTTC. This chain connects TRBV7-9 to TRBJ1-2; D gene ambiguous. CDR1 is SEHNR and CDR2 is FQNEAQ in the germline V gene (reference sequence). This CDR3 is built from 14 residues. V lost 4 bases, J lost 0 bases, and 9 bases lay in between.

This clonotype was observed a few times. This chain connects TRBV7-9 to TRBJ1-2, with a tentative D call TRBD1 (6 bases). The ends were cut back, 0 bases at V and 4 bases at J, with 15 bases in the middle. The CDR3 sequence is 16 residues long. From germline, CDR1 is SEHNR and CDR2 FQNEAQ (reference sequence). CDR3 nucleotides: TGTGCCAGCAGCTTAGCGGAGACAGGATATGGCTATGGCTACACCTTC. Its translation: CASSLAETGYGYGYTF.